This record concerns one TCR beta chain sequence. This table comes from immunoSEQ multiplex PCR, and its TCRdb copy is limited to in-frame clones, with some not included. The sample holds 50,000 or so clones; approximately 85% are singletons and the top ten take approximately 15%. The data belong to a study of blood T cell repertoires in COVID-19. Study-wide background: Sites in the United States, Italy and Spain provided acute and convalescent COVID-19 samples. The cDNA or gDNA used as material had been derived from T cells, B-cell-depleted T cells, or PBMCs.

Germline trimming cut 0 bases from V and 4 bases from J; bases unmatched to any gene: 6. Germline loops: CDR1 SGHAT, CDR2 FQNNGV. The CDR3 loop spans 18 amino acids. The sequenced sample consisted of peripheral blood. The TCR originated in a human donor in a cohort sampled during active COVID-19. The V call is TRBV11-2, the J call TRBJ2-1, with 13 bases matching TRBD2. CDR3: CASSLEGTSGTIYNEQFF. The CDR3 bases are TGTGCCAGCAGCTTAGAAGGGACTAGCGGGACTATTTACAATGAGCAGTTCTTC.